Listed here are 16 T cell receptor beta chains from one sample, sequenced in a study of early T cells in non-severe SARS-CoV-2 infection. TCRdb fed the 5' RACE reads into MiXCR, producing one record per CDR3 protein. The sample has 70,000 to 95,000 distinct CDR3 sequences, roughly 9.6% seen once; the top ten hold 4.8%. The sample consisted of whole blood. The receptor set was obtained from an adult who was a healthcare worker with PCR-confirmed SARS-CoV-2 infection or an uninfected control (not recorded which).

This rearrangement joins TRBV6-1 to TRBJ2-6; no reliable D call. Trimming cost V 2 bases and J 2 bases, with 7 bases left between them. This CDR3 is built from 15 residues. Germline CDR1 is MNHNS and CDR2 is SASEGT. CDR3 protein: CASSEKAAGANVLTF. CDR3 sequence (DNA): TGTGCCAGCAGTGAAAAGGCAGCTGGGGCCAACGTCCTGACTTTC.

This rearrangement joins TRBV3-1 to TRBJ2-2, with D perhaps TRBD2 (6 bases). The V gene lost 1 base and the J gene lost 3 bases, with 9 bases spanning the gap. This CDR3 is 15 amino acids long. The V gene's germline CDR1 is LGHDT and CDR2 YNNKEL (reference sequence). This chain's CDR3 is CASSQGTIYTGELFF. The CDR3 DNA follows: TGTGCCAGCAGCCAAGGGACTATCTACACCGGGGAGCTGTTTTTT.

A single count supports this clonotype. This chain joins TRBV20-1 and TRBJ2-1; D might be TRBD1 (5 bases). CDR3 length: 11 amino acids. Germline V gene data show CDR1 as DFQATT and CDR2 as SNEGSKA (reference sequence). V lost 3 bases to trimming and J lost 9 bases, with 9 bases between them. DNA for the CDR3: TGCAGTGCTAGGAGACAGACTGAGCAGTTCTTC. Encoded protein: CSARRQTEQFF.

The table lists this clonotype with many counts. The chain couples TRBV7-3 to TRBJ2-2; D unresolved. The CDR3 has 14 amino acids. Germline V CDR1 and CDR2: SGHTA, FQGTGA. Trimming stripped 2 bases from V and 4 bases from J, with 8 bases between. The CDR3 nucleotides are TGTGCCAGCAGCTTACATACGACCACCGGGGAGCTGTTTTTT. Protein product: CASSLHTTTGELFF.

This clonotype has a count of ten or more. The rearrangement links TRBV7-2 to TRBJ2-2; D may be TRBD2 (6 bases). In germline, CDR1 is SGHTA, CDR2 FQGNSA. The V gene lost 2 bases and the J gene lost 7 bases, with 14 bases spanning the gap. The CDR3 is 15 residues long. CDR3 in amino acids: CASSLRGRPGGELFF. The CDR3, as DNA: TGTGCCAGCAGCTTACGTGGGAGGCCCGGCGGGGAGCTGTTTTTT.

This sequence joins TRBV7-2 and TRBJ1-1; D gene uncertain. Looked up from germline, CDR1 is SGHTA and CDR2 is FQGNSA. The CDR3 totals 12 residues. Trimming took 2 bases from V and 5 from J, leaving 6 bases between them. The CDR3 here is CASSLPPTEAFF. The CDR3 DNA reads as TGTGCCAGCAGCTTACCCCCAACTGAAGCTTTCTTT.

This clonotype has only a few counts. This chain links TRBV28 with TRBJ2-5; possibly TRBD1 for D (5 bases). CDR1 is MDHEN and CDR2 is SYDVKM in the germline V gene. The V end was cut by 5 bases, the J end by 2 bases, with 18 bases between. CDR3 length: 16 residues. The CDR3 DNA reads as TGTGCCAGCAGTGTAGATGGGGCGCGGTTGCAAGAGACCCAGTACTTC. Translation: CASSVDGARLQETQYF.

The CDR3 DNA reads as TGTGCCAGCAGAGCGGGAGGTTTCCAAGAGACCCAGTACTTC. Its protein product is CASRAGGFQETQYF. The gene calls are TRBV2 and TRBJ2-5, with 9 positions matching TRBD2. Germline V lookup: CDR1 SNHLY, CDR2 FYNNEI. The trim removed 6 bases at V and 1 base at J, leaving 3 bases unmatched. This CDR3 is built from 14 residues. The full variable domain, its missing parts supplied by reference TRBV2 and TRBJ2-5, is EPEVTQTPSHQVTQMGQEVILRCVPISNHLYFYWYRQILGQKVEFLVSFYNNEISEKSEIFDDQFSVERPDGSNFTLKIRSTKLEDSAMYFCASRAGGFQETQYFGPGTRLLVL.

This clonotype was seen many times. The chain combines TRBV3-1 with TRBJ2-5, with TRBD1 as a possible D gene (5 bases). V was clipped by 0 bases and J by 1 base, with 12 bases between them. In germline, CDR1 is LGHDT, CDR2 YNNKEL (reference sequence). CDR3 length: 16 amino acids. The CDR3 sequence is CASSQESGRGQETQYF. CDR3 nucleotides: TGTGCCAGCAGCCAAGAATCAGGAAGGGGCCAAGAGACCCAGTACTTC.

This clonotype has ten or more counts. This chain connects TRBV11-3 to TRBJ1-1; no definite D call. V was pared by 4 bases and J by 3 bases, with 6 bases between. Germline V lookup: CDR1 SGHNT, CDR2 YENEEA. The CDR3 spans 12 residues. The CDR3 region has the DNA TGTGCCAGCAGCTCCTGGGACACTGAAGCTTTCTTT. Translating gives CASSSWDTEAFF.

CDR3 in DNA: TGTGCCAGCAGTTTGACGGGGCAAACTAAAGCTTTCTTT. It yields the protein CASSLTGQTKAFF. The chain combines TRBV12-3 or TRBV12-4 with TRBJ1-1, with a possible D match to TRBD1 (5 bases). With 3 bases removed from V and 9 bases from J, the gap between germline ends came to 14 bases. This CDR3 contains 13 residues.

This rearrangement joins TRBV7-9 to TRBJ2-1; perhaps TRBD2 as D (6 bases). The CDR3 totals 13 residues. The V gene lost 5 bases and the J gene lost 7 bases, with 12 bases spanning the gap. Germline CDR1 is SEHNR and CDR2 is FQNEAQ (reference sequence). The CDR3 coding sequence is TGTGCCAGCAGCGTAGGTGGGAGGAATGAGCAGTTCTTC. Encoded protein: CASSVGGRNEQFF.

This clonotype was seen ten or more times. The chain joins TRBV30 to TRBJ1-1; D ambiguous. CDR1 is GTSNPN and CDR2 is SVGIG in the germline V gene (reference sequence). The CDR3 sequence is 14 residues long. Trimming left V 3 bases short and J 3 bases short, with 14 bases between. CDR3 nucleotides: TGTGCCTGGAGCATCCGCATGGAATACACTGAAGCTTTCTTT. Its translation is CAWSIRMEYTEAFF.

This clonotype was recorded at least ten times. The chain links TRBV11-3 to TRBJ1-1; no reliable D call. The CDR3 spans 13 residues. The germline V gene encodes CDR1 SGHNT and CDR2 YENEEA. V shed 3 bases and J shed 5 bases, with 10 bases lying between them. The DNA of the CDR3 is TGTGCCAGCAGCTTCAACCCCGGGACTGAAGCTTTCTTT. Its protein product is CASSFNPGTEAFF.

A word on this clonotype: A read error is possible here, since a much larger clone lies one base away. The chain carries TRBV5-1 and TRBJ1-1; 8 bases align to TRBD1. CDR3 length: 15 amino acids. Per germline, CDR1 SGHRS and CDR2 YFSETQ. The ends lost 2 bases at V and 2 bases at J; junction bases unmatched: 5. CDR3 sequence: CASSLQGEENTEAFF. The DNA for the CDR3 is TGCGCCAGCAGCTTACAGGGGGAAGAAAACACTGAAGCTTTCTTT.

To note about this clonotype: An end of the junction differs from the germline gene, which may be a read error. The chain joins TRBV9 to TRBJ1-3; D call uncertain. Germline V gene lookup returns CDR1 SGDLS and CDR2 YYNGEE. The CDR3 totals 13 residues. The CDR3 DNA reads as TGTGTCAGCAGCTCCTCCAGTAGAAACACCATATATTTT. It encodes CVSSSSSRNTIYF. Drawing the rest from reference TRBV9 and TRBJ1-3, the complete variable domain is DSGVTQTPKHLITATGQRVTLRCSPRSGDLSVYWYQQSLDQGLQFLIQYYNGEERAKGNILERFSAQQFPDLHSELNLSSLELGDSALYFCVSSSSSRNTIYFGEGSWLTVV.